This T cell receptor beta chain is from a study of T cell clones after liver transplantation. Study at large: TCRbeta sequencing after a pre-transplant mixed lymphocyte reaction identified graft-donor-reactive clones, later tracked in post-transplant blood.

In germline, CDR1 is SGHTA, CDR2 FQGTGA. The V gene lost 0 bases and the J gene lost 9 bases, with 6 bases spanning the gap. The CDR3 consists of 12 residues. TCRdb's table, derived via immunoSEQ multiplex PCR, lists solely in-frame clones and lacks some. This table has about 76,000 clones, approximately 87% appearing once. For this clone: The antigen remains unidentified.

Study-wide results and limits: A larger donor-reactive than third-party decline suggested partial antigen-specific deletion. Migration into the graft, not deletion, may explain lost graft donor-reactive T cells.

The sequence was collected from a human patient who received a liver transplant. T cells may partly derive from the graft donor. This sample comprised CD4+ T cells from blood, obtained at the 22-month timepoint. V gene TRBV7-3 combines with J gene TRBJ1-5; D not resolved. CDR3 sequence (DNA): TGTGCCAGCAGCTTAACTGCCATGCCCCAGCATTTT. Protein: CASSLTAMPQHF.